What follows are 30 T cell receptor beta chains derived from one specimen sequenced in a study of blood T cells in healthy people across ages. A second PCR, run for roughly 7 to 11 cycles, used a sample-barcoded 5' primer plus a J-beta primer mix. TCRdb processed the 5' RACE reads anew with MiXCR; each CDR3 protein has one entry. Of a few hundred thousand distinct CDR3 sequences in the sample, approximately 52% were seen once. Input material: blood. Receptors were obtained from a man aged 60 to 69 in good health.

This chain links TRBV11-2 with TRBJ2-3; possibly TRBD2 for D (5 bases). The CDR3 length is 15 residues. CDR1 is SGHAT, CDR2 FQNNGV, per germline. The V and J ends lost 3 bases and 2 bases respectively, with 12 bases between them. CDR3 nucleotide sequence: TGTGCCAGCAGCTTCTATAGTCGGGACACAGATACGCAGTATTTT. This encodes CASSFYSRDTDTQYF.

This clonotype appeared a few times. The chain joins TRBV27 to TRBJ2-1, with D perhaps matching TRBD1 or TRBD2 (6 bases each). The CDR3 covers 18 residues. The V and J ends lost 6 bases and 9 bases respectively, with 30 bases between them. Germline V gene data show CDR1 as MNHEY and CDR2 as SMNVEV (reference sequence). Written as DNA, the CDR3 is TGTGCCAGCAGCTGGGGGGCCCCGGGGACTGCCGCTCTCGCTGAGCAGTTCTTC. This gives the protein CASSWGAPGTAALAEQFF.

The chain uses TRBV7-2 and TRBJ2-1, with 7 bases matching TRBD1. The trim removed 4 bases at V and 9 bases at J, leaving 12 bases unmatched. Germline CDR1 reads SGHTA; CDR2 reads FQGNSA. The CDR3 runs to 15 residues. This chain's CDR3 is CASSSTGSKGGEQFF. DNA of the CDR3: TGTGCCAGCAGCTCGACAGGGTCCAAAGGGGGTGAGCAGTTCTTC.

DNA of the CDR3: TGCAGTGCCCATGACAGGGAGAGAAATCAGCCCCAGCATTTT. Translated, it gives CSAHDRERNQPQHF. This chain links TRBV20-1 with TRBJ1-5; 7 bases align to TRBD1. Trimming at V came to 6 bases and at J to 4 bases, leaving 9 bases not matched to a gene. Germline CDR1 is DFQATT and CDR2 is SNEGSKA (reference sequence). The CDR3 length is 14 residues.

The rearrangement links TRBV6-2 or TRBV6-3 to TRBJ2-5; unclear D gene. This CDR3 spans 13 amino acids. CDR1 and CDR2 from the germline V gene are MNHEY and SVGEGT. V was clipped by 6 bases and J by 2 bases, with 10 bases between them. CDR3 in DNA: TGTGCCAGCAGCCGGTCACAGCAAGAGACCCAGTACTTC. Translating gives CASSRSQQETQYF.

To note about this clonotype: This may be a read error: a much more frequent sequence differs by one nucleotide. V and J are TRBV2 and TRBJ2-3, with D possibly matching TRBD2 (6 bases). This CDR3 region has 14 residues. V lost 8 bases and J 9 bases, leaving 21 bases between the germline ends. Germline V lookup: CDR1 SNHLY, CDR2 FYNNEI. The CDR3 loop is CASRAGLPPGTQYF. CDR3 nucleotide sequence: TGTGCCAGCCGTGCGGGACTCCCTCCAGGAACGCAGTATTTT.

The V and J genes are TRBV5-1 and TRBJ2-1, with D maybe TRBD2 (6 bases). The J call is uncertain, as TRBJ2-7 better fits the DNA end. CDR1 SGHRS and CDR2 YFSETQ come from the germline V gene. There are 15 residues in the CDR3. CDR3 amino acids: CASSSAGSPYNEQYF. As DNA, the CDR3 is TGCGCCAGCAGTTCTGCGGGATCGCCCTACAATGAGCAGTACTTC.

The chain combines TRBV6-4 with TRBJ1-2; 8 bases agree with TRBD1. From germline, CDR1 is MRHNA and CDR2 SNTAGT. This CDR3 contains 15 residues. J gave up 8 bases and V 2 bases, and 10 bases lay outside the gene matches. CDR3 sequence reads: CASSDGTGQGGGYTF. CDR3 bases: TGTGCCAGCAGTGACGGGACCGGACAGGGTGGAGGCTACACCTTC.

The genes are TRBV25-1 and TRBJ1-5; maybe TRBD1 (5 bases). Germline lookup yields CDR1 MGHDK and CDR2 SYGVNS. The V and J ends lost 8 bases and 4 bases respectively, with 15 bases between them. The CDR3 is made up of 14 amino acids. The CDR3 DNA reads as TGTGCCAGCTGTCCTGTGGGGGGGAATCAGCCCCAGCATTTT. Translation gives CASCPVGGNQPQHF.

The rearrangement links TRBV20-1 to TRBJ2-5; TRBD1 agrees at 7 bases. The germline CDR1 and CDR2 sequences are DFQATT and SNEGSKA (reference sequence). Germline trimming cut 5 bases from V and 11 bases from J; bases unmatched to any gene: 11. The CDR3 length is 12 residues. The CDR3 DNA follows: TGCAGTGCTTCCGGGACAGCCAATGAGCAGTACTTC. Amino acids: CSASGTANEQYF.

The chain uses TRBV6-1 and TRBJ2-5, with D possibly matching TRBD2 (5 bases). Matching the DNA end better, TRBJ2-7 makes the J call doubtful. The CDR3 runs to 15 residues. Germline CDR1 reads MNHNS; CDR2 reads SASEGT. The CDR3 coding sequence is TGTGCCAGCAGTGAAGGTTGGGGAGACCTCTACGAGCAGTACTTC. Translation gives CASSEGWGDLYEQYF.

The chain combines TRBV12-3 or TRBV12-4 with TRBJ2-7, with D possibly being TRBD1 (6 bases). The CDR3 consists of 14 residues. V dropped 7 bases and J dropped 3 bases, with 16 bases sitting between them. CDR3 region: CASTLGGVNYEQYF. The CDR3 nucleotides read TGTGCCAGCACCTTAGGGGGAGTTAACTACGAGCAGTACTTC.

A few counts support this clonotype. This chain links TRBV20-1 with TRBJ1-2; maybe TRBD1 (5 bases). Germline V gene data show CDR1 as DFQATT and CDR2 as SNEGSKA (reference sequence). The CDR3 runs to 13 residues. V dropped 0 bases and J dropped 7 bases, with 12 bases sitting between them. CDR3 residues: CSARDRGFGGYTF. The CDR3 nucleotides are TGCAGTGCTAGAGATCGGGGGTTTGGTGGCTACACCTTC.

The rearrangement joins TRBV20-1 to TRBJ1-2; TRBD1 matches at 8 bases. The V segment lost 5 bases and the J segment 0 bases; nucleotides outside the gene matches: 8. CDR1 and CDR2 (germline): DFQATT, SNEGSKA (reference sequence). This CDR3 has 15 residues. DNA for the CDR3: TGCAGTGCTCAAGGGACAGGCCAGACTAACTATGGCTACACCTTC. It codes for CSAQGTGQTNYGYTF.

This clonotype was seen at least ten times. The chain has TRBV20-1 and TRBJ2-3; D is undetermined. The CDR3 spans 12 residues. Trimming stripped 5 bases from V and 2 bases from J, with 8 bases between. The germline gives CDR1 DFQATT, CDR2 SNEGSKA (reference sequence). CDR3 sequence: CSAGPITDTQYF. The DNA of the CDR3 is TGCAGTGCTGGCCCCATCACAGATACGCAGTATTTT.

This rearrangement joins TRBV6-2 or TRBV6-3 to TRBJ2-4; D is undetermined. The V end lost 4 bases, the J end lost 9 bases, and 10 bases lay between the germline ends. CDR1 and CDR2 from the germline V gene are MNHEY and SVGEGT. This CDR3 region has 12 residues. CDR3 bases: TGTGCCAGCAGTTCCCCTCGGGCCATTCAGTACTTC. It specifies CASSSPRAIQYF.

The chain employs TRBV7-2 and TRBJ2-4; D remains unclear. This CDR3 region has 14 residues. Germline assignment: CDR1 SGHTA and CDR2 FQGNSA. The ends were cut back, 5 bases at V and 8 bases at J, with 16 bases in the middle. The CDR3 DNA reads TGTGCCAGCAGCCCCCGGCCCGTGTTGGACATTCAGTACTTC. Its translation: CASSPRPVLDIQYF.

This clonotype is a singleton in its sample. The rearrangement joins TRBV6-5 to TRBJ2-1; possible D gene TRBD1, 5 bases. The CDR3 is made up of 11 amino acids. CDR1 is MNHEY, CDR2 SVGAGI, per germline. V shed 6 bases and J shed 14 bases, with 14 bases lying between them. The CDR3 bases are TGTGCCAGCAGAGACAGTATATCGGAGTTCTTC. Amino acids: CASRDSISEFF.

CDR3 DNA: TGTGCCAGCAGTTTGCTACGGCGACTAGCGGGAGGATACAATGAGCAGTTCTTC. This gives the protein CASSLLRRLAGGYNEQFF. The chain couples TRBV28 to TRBJ2-1; 13 positions agree with TRBD2. CDR1 is MDHEN, CDR2 SYDVKM, per germline. The ends lost 3 bases at V and 4 bases at J; junction bases unmatched: 9. This CDR3 comprises 18 residues.

DNA of the CDR3: TGTGCCAGCAGTACTGAGAGGCGAGTAGGGGAGCAGTACTTC. This encodes CASSTERRVGEQYF. V usage is TRBV6-2 or TRBV6-3 and J usage is TRBJ2-4; either TRBD1 or TRBD2 may fit D (5 bases each). The CDR3 has 14 amino acids. Between the trimmed V and J ends, which lost 5 bases and 13 bases, there was a span of 21 bases. The germline gives CDR1 MNHEY, CDR2 SVGEGT.

V gene TRBV20-1 combines with J gene TRBJ2-3; D assignment may be TRBD1 or TRBD2 (6 bases each). V lost 5 bases and J 6 bases, leaving 15 bases between the germline ends. The CDR3 totals 13 residues. The V gene's germline CDR1 is DFQATT and CDR2 SNEGSKA (reference sequence). CDR3 sequence reads: CSAPKGGGDTQYF. The CDR3 DNA follows: TGCAGTGCTCCCAAGGGGGGCGGTGATACGCAGTATTTT.

J is TRBJ2-2 and V is TRBV4-3; 8 nucleotides align to TRBD1. The V and J ends lost 4 bases and 4 bases, in that order; junction bases with no gene match: 8. CDR1 and CDR2 (germline): LGHNA, YSLEER. The CDR3 spans 16 residues. The CDR3 protein is CASSLAGGSTTGELFF. CDR3 in DNA: TGCGCCAGCAGCCTTGCAGGGGGCTCCACCACCGGGGAGCTGTTTTTT.

The V and J genes are TRBV6-2 or TRBV6-3 and TRBJ2-5; 9 positions agree with TRBD2. J gave up 6 bases and V 0 bases, and 8 bases lay outside the gene matches. The CDR3 sequence is 16 residues long. The germline gives CDR1 MNHEY, CDR2 SVGEGT. CDR3 protein: CASSYSRAGGPKTQYF. Here the CDR3 DNA reads TGTGCCAGCAGTTACTCGCGCGCGGGGGGGCCCAAGACCCAGTACTTC.

In this sample, this clonotype turned up a few times. The chain couples TRBV4-2 to TRBJ2-1, with D hard to call. The CDR3 loop spans 16 amino acids. Trimming removed 0 bases from V and 0 bases from J, with 9 bases in between. Looked up from germline, CDR1 is LGHNA and CDR2 is YNFKEQ. The CDR3 coding sequence is TGTGCCAGCAGCCAAGATCTCTTAGGCTCCTACAATGAGCAGTTCTTC. Protein sequence: CASSQDLLGSYNEQFF.

The V and J genes are TRBV20-1 and TRBJ2-5; D is possibly TRBD2 (7 bases). The CDR3 has 14 amino acids. CDR1 and CDR2 (germline): DFQATT, SNEGSKA (reference sequence). The CDR3 DNA is TGCAGCGGGAAGGGGGGGGGACCTCAAGAGACCCAGTACTTC. Encoded protein: CSGKGGGPQETQYF.

Only one count was recorded for this clonotype. The J gene is TRBJ2-1, the V gene TRBV6-5; 11 bases are shared with TRBD2. The trim removed 4 bases at V and 0 bases at J, leaving 8 bases unmatched. The CDR3 covers 18 residues. The germline V gene encodes CDR1 MNHEY and CDR2 SVGAGI. As DNA, the CDR3 is TGTGCCAGCAGTTTCACTAGCGGGGGCGTAAGCTCCTACAATGAGCAGTTCTTC. It encodes CASSFTSGGVSSYNEQFF.

The chain has TRBV18 and TRBJ2-7; TRBD2 matches 12 bases. J lost 5 bases, V lost 5 bases, and 13 bases had no gene match. From germline, CDR1 is KGHSH and CDR2 LQKENI. The CDR3 covers 17 residues. The chain's CDR3 is CASSRTVTSGRNDEQYF. Here the CDR3 DNA reads TGTGCCAGCTCAAGGACAGTTACTAGCGGGAGGAACGACGAGCAGTACTTC.

V and J are TRBV18 and TRBJ2-5, with a tentative D call TRBD1 (5 bases). Germline loops: CDR1 KGHSH, CDR2 LQKENI. V shed 0 bases and J shed 2 bases, with 16 bases lying between them. The CDR3 is made up of 17 amino acids. CDR3 protein: CASSPPRQGATQETQYF. For the CDR3, the DNA is TGTGCCAGCTCACCACCCAGGCAGGGCGCTACACAAGAGACCCAGTACTTC. Full variable domain (rest looked up from reference TRBV18 and TRBJ2-5): NAGVMQNPRHLVRRRGQEARLRCSPMKGHSHVYWYRQLPEEGLKFMVYLQKENIIDESGMPKERFSAEFPKEGPSILRIQQVVRGDSAAYFCASSPPRQGATQETQYFGPGTRLLVL.

The V call is TRBV20-1, the J call TRBJ2-3; D is ambiguous. The CDR3 covers 14 residues. Germline V lookup: CDR1 DFQATT, CDR2 SNEGSKA (reference sequence). Trimming stripped 0 bases from V and 3 bases from J, with 10 bases between. The CDR3 loop reads CSARDLKLTDTQYF. The CDR3 nucleotides are TGCAGTGCTAGAGATCTCAAGCTAACAGATACGCAGTATTTT.

V is TRBV5-4 and J is TRBJ2-7, with D maybe TRBD1 (5 bases). CDR1 is SGHNT, CDR2 YYREEE, per germline (reference sequence). V lost 4 bases, J lost 5 bases, and 19 bases lay in between. The CDR3 has 15 residues. CDR3 DNA: TGTGCCAGCAGCCTCCGTCTGAGTGGGGCCCACGAGCAGTACTTC. This translates into CASSLRLSGAHEQYF.